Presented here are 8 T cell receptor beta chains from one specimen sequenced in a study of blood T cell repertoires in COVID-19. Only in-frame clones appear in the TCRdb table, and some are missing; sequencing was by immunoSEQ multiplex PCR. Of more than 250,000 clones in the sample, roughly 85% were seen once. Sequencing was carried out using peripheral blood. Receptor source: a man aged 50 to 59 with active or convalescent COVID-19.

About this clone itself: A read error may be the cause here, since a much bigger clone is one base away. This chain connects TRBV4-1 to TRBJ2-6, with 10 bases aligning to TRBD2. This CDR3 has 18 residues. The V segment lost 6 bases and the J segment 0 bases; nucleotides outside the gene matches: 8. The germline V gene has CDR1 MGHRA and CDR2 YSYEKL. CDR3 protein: CASSAASGSSSGANVLTF. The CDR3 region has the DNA TGCGCCAGCAGTGCCGCTAGCGGGAGCTCCTCTGGGGCCAACGTCCTGACTTTC.

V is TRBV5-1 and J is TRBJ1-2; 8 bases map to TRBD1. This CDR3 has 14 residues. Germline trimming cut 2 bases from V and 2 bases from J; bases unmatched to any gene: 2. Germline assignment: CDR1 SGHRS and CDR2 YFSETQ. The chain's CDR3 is CASSLAGGNYGYTF. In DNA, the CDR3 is TGCGCCAGCAGCTTAGCAGGGGGCAACTATGGCTACACCTTC.

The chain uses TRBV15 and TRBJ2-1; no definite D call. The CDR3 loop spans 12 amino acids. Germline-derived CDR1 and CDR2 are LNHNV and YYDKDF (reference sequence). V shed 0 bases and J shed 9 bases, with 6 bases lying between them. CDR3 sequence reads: CATSRDVSEQFF. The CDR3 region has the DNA TGTGCCACCAGCAGAGATGTGAGTGAGCAGTTCTTC. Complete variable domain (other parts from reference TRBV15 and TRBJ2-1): DAMVIQNPRYQVTQFGKPVTLSCSQTLNHNVMYWYQQKSSQAPKLLFHYYDKDFNNEADTPDNFQSRRPNTSFCFLDIRSPGLGDTAMYLCATSRDVSEQFFGPGTRLTVL.

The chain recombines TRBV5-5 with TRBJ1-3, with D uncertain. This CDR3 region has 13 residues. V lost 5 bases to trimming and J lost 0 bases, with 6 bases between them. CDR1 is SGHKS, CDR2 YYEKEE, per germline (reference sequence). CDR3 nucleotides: TGTGCCAGCAGTCGAGGCTCTGGAAACACCATATATTTT. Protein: CASSRGSGNTIYF.

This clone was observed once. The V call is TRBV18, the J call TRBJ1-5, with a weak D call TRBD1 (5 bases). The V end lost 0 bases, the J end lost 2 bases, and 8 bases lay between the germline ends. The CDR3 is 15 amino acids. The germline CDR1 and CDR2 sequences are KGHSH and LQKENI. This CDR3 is CASSPPGGGNQPQHF. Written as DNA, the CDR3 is TGTGCCAGCTCACCACCGGGGGGGGGCAATCAGCCCCAGCATTTT. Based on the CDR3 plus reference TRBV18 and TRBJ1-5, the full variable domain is NAGVMQNPRHLVRRRGQEARLRCSPMKGHSHVYWYRQLPEEGLKFMVYLQKENIIDESGMPKERFSAEFPKEGPSILRIQQVVRGDSAAYFCASSPPGGGNQPQHFGDGTRLSIL.

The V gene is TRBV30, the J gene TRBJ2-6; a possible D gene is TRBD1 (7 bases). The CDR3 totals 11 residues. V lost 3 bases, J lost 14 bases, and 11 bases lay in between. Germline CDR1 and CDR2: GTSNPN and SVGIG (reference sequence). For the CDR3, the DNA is TGTGCCTGGAGCGGAGGGGGCATCCTGACTTTC. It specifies CAWSGGGILTF.

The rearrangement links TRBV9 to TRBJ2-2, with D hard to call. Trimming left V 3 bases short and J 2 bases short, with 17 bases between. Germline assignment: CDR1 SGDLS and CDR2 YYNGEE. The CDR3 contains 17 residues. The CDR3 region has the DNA TGTGCCAGCAGCGAGCAGCCCACTGCAGGTAACACCGGGGAGCTGTTTTTT. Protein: CASSEQPTAGNTGELFF.

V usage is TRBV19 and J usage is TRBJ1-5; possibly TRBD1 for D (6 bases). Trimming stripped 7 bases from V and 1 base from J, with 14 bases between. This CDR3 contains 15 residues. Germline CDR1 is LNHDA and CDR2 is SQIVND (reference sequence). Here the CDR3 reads CASTLQGISNQPQHF. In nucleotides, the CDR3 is TGTGCCAGTACCCTACAGGGAATAAGCAATCAGCCCCAGCATTTT.